Below are 30 T cell receptor beta chains sequenced from a single sample in a study of cytomegalovirus exposure and HLA in healthy donors. PCR was performed using 60 Vbeta and 13 Jbeta primers. This table comes from immunoSEQ multiplex PCR, and its TCRdb copy is limited to in-frame clones, with some not included. Here the sample spans some 120,000 clones, less than 85% being singletons. The sequenced material came from PBMCs. All receptors come from a man aged 18 to 29 in good health and CMV-seropositive.

CDR3 protein: CAWSAGTQPQHF. CDR3 DNA sequence: TGTGCCTGGAGTGCAGGAACTCAGCCCCAGCATTTT. The V gene is TRBV30, the J gene TRBJ1-5; D unclear. This CDR3 comprises 12 residues. Trimming removed 1 base from V and 6 bases from J, with 7 bases in between. Germline CDR1 GTSNPN, CDR2 SVGIG (reference sequence).

This rearrangement joins TRBV9 to TRBJ1-2, with 7 bases fitting TRBD1. V shed 2 bases and J 2 bases; nucleotides not matched to a gene: 3. CDR1 SGDLS and CDR2 YYNGEE come from the germline V gene. The CDR3 consists of 14 residues. The CDR3 DNA follows: TGTGCCAGCAGCGTTTCACAGGGGAACTATGGCTACACCTTC. This sequence encodes CASSVSQGNYGYTF.

The genes are TRBV29-1 and TRBJ1-1; TRBD1 matches 7 bases. The trim removed 7 bases at V and 4 bases at J, leaving 6 bases unmatched. The germline V gene encodes CDR1 SQVTM and CDR2 ANQGSEA. The CDR3 spans 12 residues. The CDR3 spells CSARQGGTEAFF. In DNA form, the CDR3 reads TGCAGCGCCAGACAGGGTGGCACTGAAGCTTTCTTT.

The chain recombines TRBV5-1 with TRBJ2-3; the match to TRBD2 covers 11 bases. Trimming cost V 5 bases and J 1 base; bases outside gene matches: 3. Per the germline V gene, CDR1 is SGHRS and CDR2 is YFSETQ. There are 15 residues in the CDR3. As DNA, the CDR3 is TGCGCCAGCAGGGTTAGCGGGGGGGGCACAGATACGCAGTATTTT. It is translated as CASRVSGGGTDTQYF. Drawing the rest from reference TRBV5-1 and TRBJ2-3, the complete variable domain is KAGVTQTPRYLIKTRGQQVTLSCSPISGHRSVSWYQQTPGQGLQFLFEYFSETQRNKGNFPGRFSGRQFSNSRSEMNVSTLELGDSALYLCASRVSGGGTDTQYFGPGTRLTVL.

The J gene is TRBJ2-1, the V gene TRBV6-5; perhaps TRBD1 as D (6 bases). From germline, CDR1 is MNHEY and CDR2 SVGAGI. The CDR3 runs to 13 residues. V gave up 9 bases and J gave up 1 base, with 10 bases separating them. CDR3 nucleotides: TGTGCCAGTACCGGACAGTCCTACAATGAGCAGTTCTTC. Its translation is CASTGQSYNEQFF.

V gene TRBV29-1 combines with J gene TRBJ1-2, with 7 bases that match TRBD1. Germline V CDR1 and CDR2: SQVTM, ANQGSEA. J was trimmed by 1 base and V by 4 bases; bases with no gene match: 6. This CDR3 contains 14 residues. In DNA, the CDR3 is TGCAGCGTTGCCCATACAGGGGTTAACTATGGCTACACCTTC. It translates to CSVAHTGVNYGYTF.

The V gene is TRBV10-1, the J gene TRBJ1-1, with TRBD1 identical over 7 bases. The CDR3 loop spans 18 amino acids. Trimming cost V 3 bases and J 3 bases; bases outside gene matches: 16. CDR1 is WNHNN and CDR2 is SYGVQD in the germline V gene (reference sequence). CDR3 region: CASSECVWLGGRDTEAFF. In DNA, the CDR3 is TGCGCCAGCAGTGAATGTGTTTGGTTAGGGGGCAGGGACACTGAAGCTTTCTTT.

V gene TRBV2 combines with J gene TRBJ1-2; 9 nucleotides align to TRBD1. The CDR3 totals 17 residues. The junction had 11 bases not matched to a gene; V was cut back by 6 bases and J by 0 bases. The germline CDR1 and CDR2 sequences are SNHLY and FYNNEI. The CDR3, as DNA: TGTGCCAGCAGGGGAGGGGGCAGACAGGGGGCTAACTATGGCTACACCTTC. Amino acid sequence: CASRGGGRQGANYGYTF.

The DNA for the CDR3 is TGCGCCAGCAGCTTGCAGGGAGAGACCCAGTACTTC. This gives the protein CASSLQGETQYF. V is TRBV5-1 and J is TRBJ2-5, with a tentative D call TRBD1 (5 bases). The CDR3 is 12 residues long. V shed 1 base and J shed 4 bases, with 5 bases lying between them. Germline values: CDR1 SGHRS, CDR2 YFSETQ.

This sequence joins TRBV5-1 and TRBJ1-4, with TRBD1 identical over 8 bases. The ends lost 4 bases at V and 8 bases at J; junction bases unmatched: 7. The CDR3 has 14 residues. Germline CDR1 is SGHRS and CDR2 is YFSETQ. This CDR3 is CASSPDRGGEKLFF. The DNA of the CDR3 is TGCGCCAGCAGCCCCGACAGGGGAGGCGAAAAACTGTTTTTT.

On this clone: One end of the junction varies from germline; a read error may be responsible. The chain joins TRBV28 to TRBJ2-1, with 8 nucleotides matching TRBD1. This CDR3 region has 12 residues. The germline V gene has CDR1 MDHEN and CDR2 SYDVKM. The CDR3 nucleotides read TGTGCCAGCAGTTTCGGATGGACAGGGCTACTCTTC. Protein sequence: CASSFGWTGLLF.

Here the CDR3 DNA reads TGTGCCAGCAGCTCCATCGACAGGGACATGAACACTGAAGCTTTCTTT. Its translation is CASSSIDRDMNTEAFF. This sequence joins TRBV13 and TRBJ1-1; 7 bases align to TRBD1. The germline V gene has CDR1 PRHDT and CDR2 FYEKMQ (reference sequence). The CDR3 loop spans 16 amino acids. The ends lost 4 bases at V and 0 bases at J; junction bases unmatched: 8.

This clone occurred once. This chain joins TRBV27 and TRBJ2-1; 8 bases align to TRBD1. Trimming at V came to 6 bases and at J to 0 bases, leaving 7 bases not matched to a gene. The CDR3 loop spans 16 amino acids. Germline loops: CDR1 MNHEY, CDR2 SMNVEV (reference sequence). The CDR3 here is CASRWGQDPSYNEQFF. The CDR3 bases are TGTGCCAGCAGGTGGGGACAGGACCCCTCCTACAATGAGCAGTTCTTC.

The rearrangement joins TRBV27 to TRBJ1-4; 12 bases align to TRBD1. The germline gives CDR1 MNHEY, CDR2 SMNVEV (reference sequence). The CDR3 spans 16 residues. V dropped 0 bases and J dropped 8; count of bases not matched to a gene: 4. DNA of the CDR3: TGTGCCAGCAGTTTATCGGGACAGGGGGCTAGGGAAAAACTGTTTTTT. Translation gives CASSLSGQGAREKLFF.

The rearrangement joins TRBV4-1 to TRBJ2-3; 8 positions agree with TRBD2. V shed 5 bases, J shed 2 bases, and the junction held 24 bases outside the gene matches. This CDR3 spans 21 amino acids. Germline values: CDR1 MGHRA, CDR2 YSYEKL. CDR3 amino acids: CASSDGSDWVRRGADTDTQYF. The CDR3 DNA follows: TGCGCCAGCAGCGATGGATCGGATTGGGTGAGGCGGGGGGCGGACACAGATACGCAGTATTTT.

This clone was counted between two and nine times. This chain links TRBV10-3 with TRBJ1-2; 10 bases are a match to TRBD1. V lost 4 bases and J lost 5; bases outside the gene matches: 1. Looked up from germline, CDR1 is ENHRY and CDR2 is SYGVKD. CDR3 size: 13 residues. The CDR3 DNA follows: TGTGCCATCAGTGGGGGACAGGGGTATGGCTACACCTTC. It is translated as CAISGGQGYGYTF.

The rearrangement links TRBV7-2 to TRBJ2-7; a possible D gene is TRBD2 (6 bases). CDR1 and CDR2 from the germline V gene are SGHTA and FQGNSA. The length of the CDR3 is 14 residues. Trimming removed 1 base at V and 3 bases at J, with 10 bases between. The CDR3 bases are TGTGCCAGCAGCTTAGTTTCCGGGGGCTACGAGCAGTACTTC. It encodes CASSLVSGGYEQYF.

This clone has just one count. The rearrangement links TRBV30 to TRBJ1-5; 7 bases agree with TRBD1. This CDR3 has 15 amino acids. J lost 4 bases, V lost 3 bases, and 9 bases had no gene match. Germline loops: CDR1 GTSNPN, CDR2 SVGIG (reference sequence). CDR3 sequence reads: CAWRTSRGLNQPQHF. The CDR3 nucleotides are TGTGCCTGGAGGACAAGTAGGGGGCTAAATCAGCCCCAGCATTTT.

J is TRBJ2-7 and V is TRBV28, with 10 positions matching TRBD1. CDR3 size: 15 residues. The germline CDR1 and CDR2 sequences are MDHEN and SYDVKM. The ends lost 4 bases at V and 3 bases at J; junction bases unmatched: 6. As DNA, the CDR3 is TGTGCCAGCAGTTCAACCGGGACAGGGGACTACGAGCAGTACTTC. Protein: CASSSTGTGDYEQYF.

J is TRBJ1-2 and V is TRBV5-1; tentative D call: TRBD1 (6 bases). The CDR3 extends over 15 amino acids. Looked up from germline, CDR1 is SGHRS and CDR2 is YFSETQ. V lost 0 bases, J lost 8 bases, and 17 bases lay in between. CDR3 sequence: CASSLDIGGGTGYTF. The DNA for the CDR3 is TGCGCCAGCAGCTTGGATATAGGGGGGGGAACGGGCTACACCTTC. The whole variable domain, filled in from reference TRBV5-1 and TRBJ1-2, reads KAGVTQTPRYLIKTRGQQVTLSCSPISGHRSVSWYQQTPGQGLQFLFEYFSETQRNKGNFPGRFSGRQFSNSRSEMNVSTLELGDSALYLCASSLDIGGGTGYTFGSGTRLTVV.

V and J are TRBV19 and TRBJ1-2; D not certain. The ends were cut back, 7 bases at V and 5 bases at J, with 8 bases in the middle. The germline V gene encodes CDR1 LNHDA and CDR2 SQIVND (reference sequence). The CDR3 is 11 residues long. The CDR3: CASKRNYGYTF. CDR3 nucleotide sequence: TGTGCCAGTAAGAGGAATTATGGCTACACCTTC. The variable domain in full, completed from reference TRBV19 and TRBJ1-2, reads DGGITQSPKYLFRKEGQNVTLSCEQNLNHDAMYWYRQDPGQGLRLIYYSQIVNDFQKGDIAEGYSVSREKKESFPLTVTSAQKNPTAFYLCASKRNYGYTFGSGTRLTVV.

This chain joins TRBV2 and TRBJ1-2; TRBD1 matches at 7 bases. The germline gives CDR1 SNHLY, CDR2 FYNNEI. The CDR3 totals 15 residues. With 7 bases clipped from V and 5 bases from J, the junction kept 13 bases outside the gene matches. The CDR3 protein is CASTEGPRGSYGYTF. Here the CDR3 DNA reads TGTGCCAGCACCGAAGGTCCCAGGGGGTCGTATGGCTACACCTTC. Filled out from reference TRBV2 and TRBJ1-2, the complete variable domain reads EPEVTQTPSHQVTQMGQEVILRCVPISNHLYFYWYRQILGQKVEFLVSFYNNEISEKSEIFDDQFSVERPDGSNFTLKIRSTKLEDSAMYFCASTEGPRGSYGYTFGSGTRLTVV.

The V gene is TRBV14, the J gene TRBJ1-2; D not certain. Germline V CDR1 and CDR2: SGHDN, FVKESK. This CDR3 is built from 13 residues. The ends were cut back, 1 base at V and 7 bases at J, with 10 bases in the middle. As DNA, the CDR3 is TGTGCCAGCAGCCAAGGTTTAACGGGTGGCTACACCTTC. Its translation is CASSQGLTGGYTF.

The V gene is TRBV7-9, the J gene TRBJ2-3; 7 bases line up with TRBD1. The V gene end was trimmed by 1 base and the J gene end by 4 bases; junction bases not matched to a gene: 5. The CDR3 consists of 15 residues. The V gene's germline CDR1 is SEHNR and CDR2 FQNEAQ (reference sequence). CDR3 amino acids: CASSLVMQGADTQYF. The CDR3 DNA sequence: TGTGCCAGCAGCTTAGTCATGCAGGGGGCAGATACGCAGTATTTT.

The V call is TRBV5-1, the J call TRBJ1-1; weak D call: TRBD1 (6 bases). The germline V gene encodes CDR1 SGHRS and CDR2 YFSETQ. Trimming removed 1 base from V and 0 bases from J, with 13 bases in between. The CDR3 extends over 16 amino acids. The CDR3: CASSLWERGMNTEAFF. For the CDR3, the DNA is TGCGCCAGCAGCTTGTGGGAGAGGGGGATGAACACTGAAGCTTTCTTT.

The chain recombines TRBV4-1 with TRBJ2-3; 7 nucleotides align to TRBD1. Germline V gene data show CDR1 as MGHRA and CDR2 as YSYEKL. CDR3 size: 17 residues. V trimming: 3 bases; J trimming: 0 bases; junction bases outside the gene matches: 9. The CDR3 loop reads CASSQQFRDSSTDTQYF. DNA for the CDR3: TGCGCCAGCAGCCAGCAATTCCGGGACAGTAGCACAGATACGCAGTATTTT.

The gene calls are TRBV9 and TRBJ2-5; D is uncertain. Germline V gene lookup returns CDR1 SGDLS and CDR2 YYNGEE. With 0 bases removed from V and 0 bases from J, the gap between germline ends came to 6 bases. CDR3 length: 14 residues. This chain's CDR3 is CASSVERDQETQYF. The DNA of the CDR3 is TGTGCCAGCAGCGTAGAACGAGACCAAGAGACCCAGTACTTC.

This sequence joins TRBV11-3 and TRBJ2-5; weak D call: TRBD1 (6 bases). The ends were cut back, 5 bases at V and 2 bases at J, with 9 bases in the middle. Germline V CDR1 and CDR2: SGHNT, YENEEA. The CDR3 length is 13 residues. This CDR3 reads CASSAGQQETQYF. The CDR3 DNA follows: TGTGCCAGCAGCGCAGGACAGCAAGAGACCCAGTACTTC.

The CDR3 bases are TGTGCCAGCAGTTCGGGACACCTAGAAAACACCTTC. Its protein product is CASSSGHLENTF. The V gene is TRBV28, the J gene TRBJ1-2; a weak D match, TRBD1 (6 bases). Trimming cost V 4 bases and J 12 bases, with 15 bases left between them. CDR3 size: 12 residues. The germline gives CDR1 MDHEN, CDR2 SYDVKM.

The chain joins TRBV4-1 to TRBJ2-1; 8 bases are a match to TRBD1. Germline V lookup: CDR1 MGHRA, CDR2 YSYEKL. V trimming: 3 bases; J trimming: 6 bases; junction bases outside the gene matches: 10. The CDR3 contains 16 residues. The CDR3 region is CASSQAPGQVFNEQFF. CDR3 DNA: TGCGCCAGCAGCCAGGCCCCGGGACAGGTCTTCAATGAGCAGTTCTTC.